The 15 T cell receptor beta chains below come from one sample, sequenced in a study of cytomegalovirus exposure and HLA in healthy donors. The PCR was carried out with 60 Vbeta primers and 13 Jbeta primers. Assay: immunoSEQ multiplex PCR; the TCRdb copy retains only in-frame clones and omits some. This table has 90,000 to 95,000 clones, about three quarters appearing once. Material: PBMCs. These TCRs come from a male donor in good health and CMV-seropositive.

CDR3 amino acids: CASSPTGSSYEQYF. CDR3 in DNA: TGTGCCAGCAGCCCGACAGGGAGTTCCTACGAGCAGTACTTC. The chain carries TRBV7-8 and TRBJ2-7; 7 nucleotides align to TRBD1. With V trimmed by 5 bases and J by 1 base, 5 bases remained unmatched. The CDR3 covers 14 residues. CDR1 and CDR2 (germline): SGHVS, FQNEAQ. Based on the CDR3 plus reference TRBV7-8 and TRBJ2-7, the full variable domain is GAGVSQSPRYKVAKRGQDVALRCDPISGHVSLFWYQQALGQGPEFLTYFQNEAQLDKSGLPSDRFFAERPEGSVSTLKIQRTQQEDSAVYLCASSPTGSSYEQYFGPGTRLTVT.

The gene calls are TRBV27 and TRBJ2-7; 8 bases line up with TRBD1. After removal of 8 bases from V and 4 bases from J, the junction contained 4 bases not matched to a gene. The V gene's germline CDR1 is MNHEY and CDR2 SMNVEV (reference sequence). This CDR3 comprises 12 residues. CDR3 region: CASGDRGYEQYF. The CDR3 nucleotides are TGTGCCAGCGGCGACAGGGGATACGAGCAGTACTTC.

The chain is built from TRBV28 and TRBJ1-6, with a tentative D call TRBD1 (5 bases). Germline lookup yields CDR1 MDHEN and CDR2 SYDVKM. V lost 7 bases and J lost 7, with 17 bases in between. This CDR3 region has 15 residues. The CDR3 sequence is CASTPAGGENSPLHF. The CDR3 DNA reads TGTGCCAGCACCCCGGCGGGGGGGGAGAATTCACCCCTCCACTTT.

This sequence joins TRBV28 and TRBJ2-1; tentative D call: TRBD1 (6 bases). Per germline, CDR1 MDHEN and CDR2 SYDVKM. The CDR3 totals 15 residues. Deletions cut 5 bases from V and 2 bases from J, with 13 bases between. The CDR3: CASSQNRAPYNEQFF. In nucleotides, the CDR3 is TGTGCCAGCAGTCAAAACAGGGCCCCCTACAATGAGCAGTTCTTC. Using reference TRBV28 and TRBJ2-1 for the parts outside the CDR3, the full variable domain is DVKVTQSSRYLVKRTGEKVFLECVQDMDHENMFWYRQDPGLGLRLIYFSYDVKMKEKGDIPEGYSVSREKKERFSLILESASTNQTSMYLCASSQNRAPYNEQFFGPGTRLTVL.

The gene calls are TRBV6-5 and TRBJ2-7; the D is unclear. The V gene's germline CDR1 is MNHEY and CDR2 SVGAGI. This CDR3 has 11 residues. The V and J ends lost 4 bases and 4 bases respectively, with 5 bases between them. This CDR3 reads CASSFEYEQYF. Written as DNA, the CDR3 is TGTGCCAGCAGTTTTGAGTACGAGCAGTACTTC.

The CDR3 sequence is CASSLVLGVRSGELFF. The CDR3 bases are TGTGCCAGCAGCTTAGTTTTAGGGGTTAGGTCCGGGGAGCTGTTTTTT. V gene TRBV11-2 combines with J gene TRBJ2-2, with D tentatively TRBD1 (5 bases). CDR3 length equals 16 residues. Between the trimmed V and J ends, which lost 1 base and 6 bases, there was a span of 15 bases. The germline CDR1 and CDR2 sequences are SGHAT and FQNNGV. The variable domain in full, completed from reference TRBV11-2 and TRBJ2-2, reads EAGVAQSPRYKIIEKRQSVAFWCNPISGHATLYWYQQILGQGPKLLIQFQNNGVVDDSQLPKDRFSAERLKGVDSTLKIQPAKLEDSAVYLCASSLVLGVRSGELFFGEGSRLTVL.

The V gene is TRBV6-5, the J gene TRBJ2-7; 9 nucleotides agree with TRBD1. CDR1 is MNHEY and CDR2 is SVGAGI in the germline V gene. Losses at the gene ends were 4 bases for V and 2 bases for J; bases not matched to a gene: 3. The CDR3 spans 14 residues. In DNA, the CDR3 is TGTGCCAGCAGTTCGACAGGGGGGGCCTACGAGCAGTACTTC. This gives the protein CASSSTGGAYEQYF.

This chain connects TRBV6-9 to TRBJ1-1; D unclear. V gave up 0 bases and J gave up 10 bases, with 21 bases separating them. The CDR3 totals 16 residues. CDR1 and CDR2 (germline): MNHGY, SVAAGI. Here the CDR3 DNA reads TGTGCCAGCAGTTATTCGAAGGGAGGCGCATCACGGAGAGCTTTCTTT. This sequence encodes CASSYSKGGASRRAFF.

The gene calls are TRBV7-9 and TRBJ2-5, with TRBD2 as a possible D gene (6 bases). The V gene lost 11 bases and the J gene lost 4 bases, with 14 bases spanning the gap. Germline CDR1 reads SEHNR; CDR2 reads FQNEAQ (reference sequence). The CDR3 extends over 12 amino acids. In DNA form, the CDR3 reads TGTGCCCATGACATGGGGGGAGAGACCCAGTACTTC. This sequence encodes CAHDMGGETQYF.

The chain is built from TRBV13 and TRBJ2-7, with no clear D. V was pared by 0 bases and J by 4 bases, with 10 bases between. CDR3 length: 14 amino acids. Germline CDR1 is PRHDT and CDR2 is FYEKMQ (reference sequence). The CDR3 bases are TGTGCCAGCAGCTTAGGACAGATACTTTACGAGCAGTACTTC. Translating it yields CASSLGQILYEQYF.

For the CDR3, the DNA is TGTGCCAGCAGCCCGGCGGGCTACGAGCAGTACTTC. Encoded protein: CASSPAGYEQYF. The chain carries TRBV7-2 and TRBJ2-7, with D possibly matching TRBD2 (5 bases). The CDR3 has 12 amino acids. V was clipped by 5 bases and J by 3 bases, with 8 bases between them. CDR1 and CDR2 from the germline V gene are SGHTA and FQGNSA.

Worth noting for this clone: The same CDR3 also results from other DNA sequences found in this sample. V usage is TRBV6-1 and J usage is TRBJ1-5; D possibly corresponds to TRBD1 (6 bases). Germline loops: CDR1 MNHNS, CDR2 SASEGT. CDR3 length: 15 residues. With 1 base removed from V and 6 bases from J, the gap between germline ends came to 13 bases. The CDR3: CASSEGGGGGQPQHF. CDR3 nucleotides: TGTGCCAGCAGTGAAGGGGGAGGGGGAGGTCAGCCCCAGCATTTT.

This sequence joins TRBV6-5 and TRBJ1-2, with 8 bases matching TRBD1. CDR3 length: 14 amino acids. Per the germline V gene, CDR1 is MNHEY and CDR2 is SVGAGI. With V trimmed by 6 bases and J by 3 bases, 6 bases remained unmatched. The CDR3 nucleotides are TGTGCCAGCAGGTCAGGGGGCTCTGACTATGGCTACACCTTC. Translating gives CASRSGGSDYGYTF.

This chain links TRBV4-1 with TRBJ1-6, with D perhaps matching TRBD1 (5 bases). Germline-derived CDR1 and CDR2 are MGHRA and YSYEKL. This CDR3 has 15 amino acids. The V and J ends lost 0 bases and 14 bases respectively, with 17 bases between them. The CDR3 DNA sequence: TGCGCCAGCAGCCAAGAAGGAGCGGGACTGGGAGCCCTCCACTTT. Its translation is CASSQEGAGLGALHF.

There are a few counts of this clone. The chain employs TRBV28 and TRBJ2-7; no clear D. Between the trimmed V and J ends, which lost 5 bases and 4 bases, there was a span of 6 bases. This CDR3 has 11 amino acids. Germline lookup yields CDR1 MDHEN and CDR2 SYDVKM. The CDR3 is CASSTPYEQYF. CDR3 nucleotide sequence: TGTGCCAGCAGTACACCTTACGAGCAGTACTTC.